Listed here are 26 T cell receptor beta chains from one sample, sequenced in a study of OX40 agonist ivuxolimab in advanced cancers. TCRdb keeps only in-frame clones here, not all; method: immunoSEQ multiplex PCR. Of about 59,000 clones in the sample, about 85% are singletons; the top ten hold about 4.2%. The starting material was CD4+ or CD8+ T cells sorted from blood, obtained in a trial of the OX40 agonist ivuxolimab. Every receptor here comes from an adult with an advanced solid tumor such as melanoma, head and neck, liver or kidney cancer.

J is TRBJ1-2 and V is TRBV28, with a tentative D call TRBD1 (6 bases). The V end lost 5 bases, the J end lost 8 bases, and 18 bases lay between the germline ends. Per germline, CDR1 MDHEN and CDR2 SYDVKM. The CDR3 runs 14 residues. In nucleotides, the CDR3 is TGTGCCAGCAGTGGGGGGCGTCGGCGTTGGGGCTACACCTTC. It encodes CASSGGRRRWGYTF.

There are a few counts of this clone. The same CDR3 arises from other DNA sequences in this sample as well. In DNA, the CDR3 is TGTGCCAGCAGCTCAAAGGGACAGCGTAATTCACCCCTCCACTTT. Its translation: CASSSKGQRNSPLHF. The chain has TRBV7-2 and TRBJ1-6; TRBD1 matches 7 bases. Germline V gives CDR1 SGHTA, CDR2 FQGNSA. J gave up 6 bases and V 4 bases, and 6 bases lay outside the gene matches. The CDR3 sequence is 15 residues long.

The V and J genes are TRBV6-1 and TRBJ2-3; maybe TRBD1 (6 bases). Trimming stripped 5 bases from V and 2 bases from J, with 11 bases between. From germline, CDR1 is MNHNS and CDR2 SASEGT. There are 14 residues in the CDR3. CDR3 in DNA: TGTGCCAGCAGTTCCAGGACAGACACAGATACGCAGTATTTT. Protein sequence: CASSSRTDTDTQYF.

The chain combines TRBV28 with TRBJ1-4; D is unclear. Trimming stripped 6 bases from V and 2 bases from J, with 10 bases between. The CDR3 is 14 amino acids. CDR1 is MDHEN, CDR2 SYDVKM, per germline. The CDR3 DNA is TGTGCCAGCAGCCGAGGGTGGACTAATGAAAAACTGTTTTTT. It specifies CASSRGWTNEKLFF.

This chain uses TRBV6-1 with TRBJ2-2; D might be TRBD1 (5 bases). Trimming took 4 bases from V and 4 from J, leaving 10 bases between them. Germline assignment: CDR1 MNHNS and CDR2 SASEGT. This CDR3 is built from 14 residues. CDR3 residues: CASSVSGPTGELFF. The CDR3, as DNA: TGTGCCAGCAGTGTATCAGGGCCCACCGGGGAGCTGTTTTTT.

The chain combines TRBV9 with TRBJ2-3; D is ambiguous. Germline lookup yields CDR1 SGDLS and CDR2 YYNGEE. The V end lost 2 bases, the J end lost 0 bases, and 13 bases lay between the germline ends. The CDR3 consists of 16 residues. Here the CDR3 DNA reads TGTGCCAGCAGCGTCAACGGAAGATCTAGCACAGATACGCAGTATTTT. Translation gives CASSVNGRSSTDTQYF.

This clone was counted only a few times. The chain has TRBV7-9 and TRBJ1-4; maybe TRBD1 (5 bases). The CDR3 has 14 amino acids. Germline CDR1 reads SEHNR; CDR2 reads FQNEAQ (reference sequence). Deletions cut 5 bases from V and 6 bases from J, with 13 bases between. The CDR3 here is CASSQSRGDEKLFF. CDR3 coding DNA: TGTGCCAGCAGCCAGTCGAGGGGTGATGAAAAACTGTTTTTT.

The genes are TRBV7-8 and TRBJ2-7, with a tentative D call TRBD2 (5 bases). The CDR3 length is 12 residues. The germline V gene encodes CDR1 SGHVS and CDR2 FQNEAQ. V was cut by 4 bases and J by 2 bases, with 6 bases left in between. This CDR3 is CASSSGAYEQYF. DNA for the CDR3: TGTGCCAGCAGCTCCGGGGCCTACGAGCAGTACTTC.

The gene calls are TRBV5-6 and TRBJ1-5; possible D gene TRBD1, 6 bases. This CDR3 has 13 amino acids. With 3 bases removed from V and 3 bases from J, the gap between germline ends came to 7 bases. The germline V gene has CDR1 SGHDT and CDR2 YYEEEE. The CDR3: CASSSGANQPQHF. CDR3 DNA: TGTGCCAGCAGCTCAGGGGCCAATCAGCCCCAGCATTTT.

Only a few counts were recorded for this clone. The chain carries TRBV10-3 and TRBJ2-3; D remains unclear. This CDR3 region has 14 residues. V was cut by 0 bases and J by 1 base, with 5 bases left in between. Germline V gene lookup returns CDR1 ENHRY and CDR2 SYGVKD. CDR3: CAISESSRTDTQYF. CDR3 in DNA: TGTGCCATCAGTGAGTCGTCGCGCACAGATACGCAGTATTTT.

With regard to this clone: The same CDR3 can be traced to other DNA sequences in this sample. The gene calls are TRBV20-1 and TRBJ2-5; D not resolved. The V end was cut by 0 bases, the J end by 4 bases, with 3 bases between. CDR3 size: 11 residues. The germline gives CDR1 DFQATT, CDR2 SNEGSKA (reference sequence). CDR3 nucleotides: TGCAGTGCTAGAGATTTAGAGACCCAGTACTTC. It codes for CSARDLETQYF.

The V call is TRBV19, the J call TRBJ1-2, with 7 bases aligning to TRBD1. The ends lost 1 base at V and 2 bases at J; junction bases unmatched: 13. The CDR3 loop spans 18 amino acids. CDR1 and CDR2 (germline): LNHDA, SQIVND (reference sequence). The DNA for the CDR3 is TGTGCCAGTAGTATAGCCCCTTGGACAGGAGACGAAAACTATGGCTACACCTTC. Translation: CASSIAPWTGDENYGYTF.

This sequence joins TRBV28 and TRBJ1-5; no clear D. Looked up from germline, CDR1 is MDHEN and CDR2 is SYDVKM. Between the trimmed V and J ends, which lost 3 bases and 0 bases, there was a span of 12 bases. The CDR3 has 16 residues. The DNA of the CDR3 is TGTGCCAGCAGTTTGGATCAGGCTTATAGCAATCAGCCCCAGCATTTT. It translates to CASSLDQAYSNQPQHF.

A few counts support this clone. This rearrangement joins TRBV28 to TRBJ1-2; TRBD1 matches 7 bases. CDR1 and CDR2 from the germline V gene are MDHEN and SYDVKM. This CDR3 is built from 15 residues. The junction had 11 bases not matched to a gene; V was cut back by 6 bases and J by 4 bases. The CDR3 DNA reads TGTGCCAGCAGACCACTTAGAGGGACAGCCTATGGCTACACCTTC. It is translated as CASRPLRGTAYGYTF.

The chain is built from TRBV28 and TRBJ1-6; D unclear. Germline V gene lookup returns CDR1 MDHEN and CDR2 SYDVKM. This CDR3 is 17 amino acids long. V shed 2 bases and J shed 3 bases, with 14 bases lying between them. The CDR3 loop reads CASSLSPASYYNSPLHF. DNA of the CDR3: TGTGCCAGCAGTTTAAGTCCCGCCTCCTACTATAATTCACCCCTCCACTTT.

The chain employs TRBV28 and TRBJ1-1; D call uncertain. Looked up from germline, CDR1 is MDHEN and CDR2 is SYDVKM. The CDR3 runs to 14 residues. V was trimmed by 6 bases and J by 0 bases, leaving 11 bases between them. The CDR3 region has the DNA TGTGCCAGCAGCCAGCTCGTATTGAACACTGAAGCTTTCTTT. Translated, it gives CASSQLVLNTEAFF. Full variable domain (rest looked up from reference TRBV28 and TRBJ1-1): DVKVTQSSRYLVKRTGEKVFLECVQDMDHENMFWYRQDPGLGLRLIYFSYDVKMKEKGDIPEGYSVSREKKERFSLILESASTNQTSMYLCASSQLVLNTEAFFGQGTRLTVV.

The rearrangement links TRBV5-1 to TRBJ1-4; 7 nucleotides line up with TRBD1. The CDR3 loop spans 14 amino acids. CDR1 and CDR2 (germline): SGHRS, YFSETQ. J lost 7 bases, V lost 4 bases, and 7 bases had no gene match. The CDR3 DNA is TGCGCCAGCAGCGAAGGGGGCCGGGGTGAAAAACTGTTTTTT. Protein product: CASSEGGRGEKLFF.

The chain combines TRBV2 with TRBJ1-5; tentative D call: TRBD1 (5 bases). Trimming took off 2 bases at V and 3 bases at J, with 14 bases between the two ends. The CDR3 runs to 16 residues. The V gene's germline CDR1 is SNHLY and CDR2 FYNNEI. In DNA form, the CDR3 reads TGTGCCAGCAGTGAACGGGGGAGTGGTGCCAATCAGCCCCAGCATTTT. Translation gives CASSERGSGANQPQHF.

The chain is built from TRBV29-1 and TRBJ2-3; 14 nucleotides align to TRBD2. Trimming removed 7 bases from V and 4 bases from J; junction bases left unmatched: 4. Germline values: CDR1 SQVTM, CDR2 ANQGSEA. CDR3 length: 14 amino acids. DNA for the CDR3: TGCAGCGGGAGGGGACTAGCGGGAGCAGATACGCAGTATTTT. Protein sequence: CSGRGLAGADTQYF.

The chain's CDR3 is CASSYALEGVNGYTF. CDR3 nucleotide sequence: TGTGCCAGCAGTTACGCCCTGGAGGGGGTTAACGGCTACACCTTC. V is TRBV6-5 and J is TRBJ1-2; D is perhaps TRBD1 (6 bases). Germline V lookup: CDR1 MNHEY, CDR2 SVGAGI. The CDR3 totals 15 residues. V was clipped by 2 bases and J by 8 bases, with 18 bases between them.

The table lists this clone with a count of one. V and J are TRBV30 and TRBJ2-7; 10 bases are shared with TRBD2. This CDR3 comprises 15 residues. The J segment lost 0 bases and the V segment lost 1 base, leaving 3 bases of the junction unmatched. Germline CDR1 and CDR2: GTSNPN and SVGIG (reference sequence). The CDR3 loop reads CAWSGASGSSYEQYF. CDR3 coding DNA: TGTGCCTGGAGTGGGGCTAGCGGGAGCTCCTACGAGCAGTACTTC. The full variable domain, with the rest looked up from reference TRBV30 and TRBJ2-7, is SQTIHQWPATLVQPVGSPLSLECTVEGTSNPNLYWYRQAAGRGLQLLFYSVGIGQISSEVPQNLSASRPQDRQFILSSKKLLLSDSGFYLCAWSGASGSSYEQYFGPGTRLTVT.

The V call is TRBV2, the J call TRBJ1-1, with 10 bases matching TRBD1. The CDR3 sequence is 14 residues long. Trimming at V came to 6 bases and at J to 4 bases, leaving 5 bases not matched to a gene. Germline V gene lookup returns CDR1 SNHLY and CDR2 FYNNEI. The DNA for the CDR3 is TGTGCCAGCAGGGGACAGGGGTCCGGCACTGAAGCTTTCTTT. Translation: CASRGQGSGTEAFF.

This clone appeared a single time. This chain links TRBV29-1 with TRBJ2-7, with 8 bases fitting TRBD1. V trimming: 1 base; J trimming: 0 bases; junction bases outside the gene matches: 8. Germline V gene sequence: CDR1 SQVTM, CDR2 ANQGSEA. The CDR3 loop spans 16 amino acids. CDR3 nucleotide sequence: TGCAGCGTTGAAGGAGGACAGGGTCCAAGCTCCTACGAGCAGTACTTC. Its translation: CSVEGGQGPSSYEQYF.

This clone is a singleton in its sample. The chain couples TRBV28 to TRBJ2-7; 8 nucleotides line up with TRBD2. Looked up from germline, CDR1 is MDHEN and CDR2 is SYDVKM. This CDR3 contains 13 residues. V lost 8 bases and J lost 5; bases outside the gene matches: 8. The chain's CDR3 is CASVSGSRDEQYF. DNA of the CDR3: TGTGCCAGCGTCAGCGGGAGTCGAGACGAGCAGTACTTC.

The chain is built from TRBV6-5 and TRBJ1-2; D is possibly TRBD1 (6 bases). The V gene lost 7 bases and the J gene lost 3 bases, with 18 bases spanning the gap. The CDR3 runs 15 residues. Germline V gene sequence: CDR1 MNHEY, CDR2 SVGAGI. The CDR3 DNA follows: TGTGCCAGCACCCAGGTCCCCAGGGGTGACTATGGCTACACCTTC. Protein product: CASTQVPRGDYGYTF.

The rearrangement links TRBV7-9 to TRBJ2-1; D unresolved. The CDR3 is made up of 16 amino acids. Germline loops: CDR1 SEHNR, CDR2 FQNEAQ (reference sequence). V was pared by 4 bases and J by 0 bases, with 13 bases between. CDR3 loop: CASSSWALHSYNEQFF. As DNA, the CDR3 is TGTGCCAGCAGCTCCTGGGCCCTGCACTCCTACAATGAGCAGTTCTTC. The full variable domain, its missing parts supplied by reference TRBV7-9 and TRBJ2-1, is DTGVSQNPRHKITKRGQNVTFRCDPISEHNRLYWYRQTLGQGPEFLTYFQNEAQLEKSRLLSDRFSAERPKGSFSTLEIQRTEQGDSAMYLCASSSWALHSYNEQFFGPGTRLTVL.